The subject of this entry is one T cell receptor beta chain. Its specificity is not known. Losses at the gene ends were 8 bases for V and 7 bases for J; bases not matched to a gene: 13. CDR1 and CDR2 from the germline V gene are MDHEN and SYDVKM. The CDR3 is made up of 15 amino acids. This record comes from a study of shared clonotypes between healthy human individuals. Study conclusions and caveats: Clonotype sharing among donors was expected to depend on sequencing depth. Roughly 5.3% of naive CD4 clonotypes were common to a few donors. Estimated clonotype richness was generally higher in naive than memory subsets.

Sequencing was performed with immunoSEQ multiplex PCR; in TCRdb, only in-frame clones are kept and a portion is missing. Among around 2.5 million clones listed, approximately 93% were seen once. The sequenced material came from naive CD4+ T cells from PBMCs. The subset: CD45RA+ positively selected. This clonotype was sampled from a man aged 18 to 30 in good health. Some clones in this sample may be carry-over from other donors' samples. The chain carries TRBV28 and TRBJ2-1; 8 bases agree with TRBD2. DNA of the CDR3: TGTGCCAGCCAATGGGGCGGGGGGCGCATAAATGAGCAGTTCTTC. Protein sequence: CASQWGGGRINEQFF.